The 7 T cell receptor beta chains given below trace back to one sample, sequenced in a study of cytomegalovirus exposure and HLA in healthy donors. The PCR made use of 60 Vbeta and 13 Jbeta primers. Clones were read by immunoSEQ multiplex PCR, and TCRdb kept only the in-frame ones, dropping some. The profile covers about 82,000 clones, with about a tenth appearing a single time and approximately 23% taken by the ten largest. The sample comprised PBMCs. All receptors come from a man aged 55-75 years in good health and CMV-seropositive.

The chain combines TRBV5-1 with TRBJ2-7, with 7 bases lining up with TRBD2. This CDR3 has 14 residues. The germline V gene encodes CDR1 SGHRS and CDR2 YFSETQ. The J segment lost 6 bases and the V segment lost 4 bases, leaving 10 bases of the junction unmatched. Here the CDR3 reads CASSHGLELGEQYF. The CDR3 DNA is TGCGCCAGCAGCCACGGACTAGAGTTGGGCGAGCAGTACTTC.

V and J are TRBV23-1 and TRBJ1-5, with D uncertain. TRBV23-1 is labeled an ORF, and its function is uncertain. V lost 3 bases to trimming and J lost 8 bases, with 8 bases between them. The CDR3 totals 12 residues. The CDR3 coding sequence is TGCGCCAGCAGTCAGAAGGGAGAGCCCCAGCATTTT. Amino acid sequence: CASSQKGEPQHF.

This clone was seen a handful of times. The J gene is TRBJ1-1, the V gene TRBV9; D remains unclear. V shed 2 bases and J shed 4 bases, with 12 bases lying between them. Per germline, CDR1 SGDLS and CDR2 YYNGEE. The CDR3 extends over 14 amino acids. CDR3 bases: TGTGCCAGCAGCGTTGGATCGGAGATCACTGAAGCTTTCTTT. Translating gives CASSVGSEITEAFF.

This clone was seen only a few times. This rearrangement joins TRBV29-1 to TRBJ1-1, with 11 bases fitting TRBD1. CDR1 SQVTM and CDR2 ANQGSEA come from the germline V gene. The CDR3 length is 19 residues. V was pared by 6 bases and J by 3 bases, with 21 bases of the junction left unmatched. CDR3 nucleotide sequence: TGCAGCGTGGGGGTCTGGACAGGGGGCATTTGGGGGTTGGACACTGAAGCTTTCTTT. This encodes CSVGVWTGGIWGLDTEAFF. Drawing the rest from reference TRBV29-1 and TRBJ1-1, the complete variable domain is SAVISQKPSRDICQRGTSLTIQCQVDSQVTMMFWYRQQPGQSLTLIATANQGSEATYESGFVIDKFPISRPNLTFSTLTVSNMSPEDSSIYLCSVGVWTGGIWGLDTEAFFGQGTRLTVV.

V usage is TRBV9 and J usage is TRBJ2-7; 7 bases fit TRBD2. From germline, CDR1 is SGDLS and CDR2 YYNGEE. Trimming removed 0 bases from V and 3 bases from J; junction bases left unmatched: 3. CDR3 length: 14 residues. The CDR3 loop is CASSVGGSYYEQYF. The CDR3 nucleotides read TGTGCCAGCAGCGTAGGCGGGAGCTACTACGAGCAGTACTTC.

This rearrangement joins TRBV6-5 to TRBJ2-7; the D is unclear. Germline assignment: CDR1 MNHEY and CDR2 SVGAGI. Trimming shortened V by 5 bases and J by 3 bases, and 14 bases separated the two germline ends. The CDR3 loop spans 14 amino acids. The CDR3 sequence is CASSRHNQDYEQYF. DNA of the CDR3: TGTGCCAGCAGTCGACACAACCAGGACTACGAGCAGTACTTC.

This clone appeared a few times. The genes are TRBV2 and TRBJ2-3, with D maybe TRBD1 (6 bases). Trimming took 5 bases from V and 0 from J, leaving 15 bases between them. The germline gives CDR1 SNHLY, CDR2 FYNNEI. The CDR3 runs to 16 residues. This CDR3 is CASSLQGNPSTDTQYF. The CDR3 DNA sequence: TGTGCCAGCAGTTTACAGGGAAATCCTAGCACAGATACGCAGTATTTT.